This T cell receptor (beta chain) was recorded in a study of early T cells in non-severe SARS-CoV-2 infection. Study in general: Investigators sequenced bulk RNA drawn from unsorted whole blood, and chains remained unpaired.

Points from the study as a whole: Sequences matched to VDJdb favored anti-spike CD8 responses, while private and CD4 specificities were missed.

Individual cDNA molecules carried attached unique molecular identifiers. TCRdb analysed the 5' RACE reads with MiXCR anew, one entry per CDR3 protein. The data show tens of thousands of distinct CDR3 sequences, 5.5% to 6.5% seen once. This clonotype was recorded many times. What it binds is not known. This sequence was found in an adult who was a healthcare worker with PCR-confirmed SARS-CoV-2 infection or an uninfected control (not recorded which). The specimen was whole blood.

For the CDR3, the DNA is TGTGCCACCAGCAGCTTGGCGAACACTGAAGCTTTCTTT. This translates into CATSSLANTEAFF. This chain links TRBV15 with TRBJ1-1; D uncertain. The length of the CDR3 is 13 residues. Germline V gene data show CDR1 as LNHNV and CDR2 as YYDKDF (reference sequence). Trimming took off 3 bases at V and 1 base at J, with 6 bases between the two ends.